This TCR beta chain emerged from a study of vaccination effects on CD4 cells after COVID-19. Clones were read by immunoSEQ multiplex PCR, and TCRdb kept only the in-frame ones, dropping some. The data contain tens of thousands of clones, around four fifths of them singletons. This CDR3 has 15 residues. Germline V CDR1 and CDR2: KGHDR, SFDVKD. With 3 bases clipped from V and 5 bases from J, the junction kept 7 bases outside the gene matches. In regard to this clone: The antigen is not known.

ViraFEST expansion of antigen-specific CD4+ T cells with viral peptide pools preceded sequencing. Isolation of CD4+ T cells took place after 10 days of culture. The cohort was immunized with two doses of either the BNT162b2 or mRNA-1273 vaccine. Vaccine recipients had no previous SARS-CoV-2 infection; their nucleocapsid antibodies were negative. The receptor was derived from a human donor who received a COVID-19 vaccine. The chain uses TRBV24-1 and TRBJ2-3, with 7 bases lining up with TRBD1. Sequencing was performed on CD4+ T cells from PBMCs cultured with HCoV-OC43 spike peptides, taken after COVID-19 vaccination. Subset denoted: HCoV-OC43 spike overlapping peptide pool stimulation. The CDR3 loop reads CATSDSGRGLDTQYF. The DNA of the CDR3 is TGTGCCACCAGTGATAGTGGCAGGGGGTTAGATACGCAGTATTTT.